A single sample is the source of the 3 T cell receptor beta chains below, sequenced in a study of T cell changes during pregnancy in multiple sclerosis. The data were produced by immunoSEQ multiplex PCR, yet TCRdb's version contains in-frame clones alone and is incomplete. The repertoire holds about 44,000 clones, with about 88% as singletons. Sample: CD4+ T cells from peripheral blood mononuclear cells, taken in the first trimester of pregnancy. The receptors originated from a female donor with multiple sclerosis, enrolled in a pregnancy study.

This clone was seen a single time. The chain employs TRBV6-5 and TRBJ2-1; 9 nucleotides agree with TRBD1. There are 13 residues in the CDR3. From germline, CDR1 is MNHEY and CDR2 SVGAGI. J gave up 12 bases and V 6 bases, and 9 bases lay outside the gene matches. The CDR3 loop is CASSPNRGLMQFF. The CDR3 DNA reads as TGTGCCAGCAGCCCGAACAGGGGGCTTATGCAGTTCTTC.

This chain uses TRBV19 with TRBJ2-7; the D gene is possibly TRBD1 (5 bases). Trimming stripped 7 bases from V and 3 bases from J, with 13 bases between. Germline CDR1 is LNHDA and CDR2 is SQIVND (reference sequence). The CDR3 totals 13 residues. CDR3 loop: CASTPTGLYEQYF. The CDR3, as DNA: TGTGCCAGTACCCCAACAGGTCTCTACGAGCAGTACTTC.

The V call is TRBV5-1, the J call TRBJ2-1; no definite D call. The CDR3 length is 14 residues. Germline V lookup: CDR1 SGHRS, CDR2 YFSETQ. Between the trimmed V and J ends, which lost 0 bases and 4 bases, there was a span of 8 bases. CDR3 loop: CASSLDSRYNEQFF. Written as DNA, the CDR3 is TGCGCCAGCAGCTTGGATAGCCGGTACAATGAGCAGTTCTTC.